Included here is one T cell receptor (beta chain) sequence, with context. What it recognizes is unknown. Deletions cut 8 bases from V and 5 bases from J, with 16 bases between. The CDR3 covers 13 residues. Germline CDR1 is MNHEY and CDR2 is SVGAGI. This table comes from immunoSEQ multiplex PCR, and its TCRdb copy is limited to in-frame clones, with some not included. Seen here are under 170,000 clones, approximately 92% observed once, and the top ten hold approximately 3%. The data originate from a study of T cell responses to AZD1222 COVID-19 vaccine. Points from the study as a whole: Repertoires in all cases were sampled only once the peak T cell response had passed.

The V call is TRBV6-5, the J call TRBJ2-7, with D uncertain. The source is an adult who received the AZD1222 COVID-19 vaccine. Sample: peripheral blood, taken 28 days after the second AZD1222 dose. The CDR3, as DNA: TGTGCCAGCGAAGCCCCCAATCGGAACGAGCAGTACTTC. Protein: CASEAPNRNEQYF.